This TCR beta chain was retrieved from a study of shared clonotypes between healthy human individuals. Sequencing used immunoSEQ multiplex PCR; TCRdb keeps in-frame clones, though not all of them. This table holds 1.6 million or so clones, approximately 98.5% found once. V dropped 9 bases and J dropped 4; count of bases not matched to a gene: 8. The germline V gene has CDR1 MNHEY and CDR2 SMNVEV (reference sequence). This CDR3 is 14 amino acids long. The rearrangement joins TRBV27 to TRBJ2-2; 7 nucleotides line up with TRBD2. The TCR sequence derives from a man aged 25 to 40 in good health. Material: naive CD4+ T cells sorted from blood. Subset indicated: CD45RA+ positively selected. The CDR3 loop is CASTGGLPTGELFF. The CDR3 nucleotides read TGTGCCAGTACCGGGGGACTACCCACCGGGGAGCTGTTTTTT.